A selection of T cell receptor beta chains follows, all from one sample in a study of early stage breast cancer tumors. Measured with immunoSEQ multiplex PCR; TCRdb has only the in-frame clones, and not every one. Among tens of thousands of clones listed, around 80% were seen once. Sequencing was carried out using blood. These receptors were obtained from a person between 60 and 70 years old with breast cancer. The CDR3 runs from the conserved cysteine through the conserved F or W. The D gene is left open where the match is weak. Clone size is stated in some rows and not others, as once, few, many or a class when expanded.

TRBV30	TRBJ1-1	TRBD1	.	CAWSVKGDRGGAFF	TGTGCCTGGAGTGTAAAGGGTGACAGGGGGGGAGCTTTCTTT
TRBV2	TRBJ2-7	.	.	CASRLGSYEQYF	TGTGCCAGCCGACTAGGCTCCTACGAGCAGTACTTC
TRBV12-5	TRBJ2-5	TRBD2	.	CASGSAGGTQYF	TGTGCTAGTGGTTCCGCGGGGGGGACCCAGTACTTC
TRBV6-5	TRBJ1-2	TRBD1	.	CASRSSTGDFYGYTF	TGTGCCAGCAGAAGTTCGACAGGGGACTTCTATGGCTACACCTTC
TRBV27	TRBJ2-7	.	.	CASRLSHLGVPYEQYF	TGTGCCAGCAGGCTATCTCATTTGGGAGTACCCTACGAGCAGTACTTC
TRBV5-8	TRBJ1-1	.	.	CASSPGAFF	TGTGCCAGCAGCCCCGGGGCTTTCTTT
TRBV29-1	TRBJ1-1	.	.	CSVGRAEAFF	TGCAGCGTAGGAAGGGCTGAAGCTTTCTTT
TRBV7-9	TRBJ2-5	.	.	CASSPLSGGARETQYF	TGTGCCAGCAGTCCCCTCTCTGGCGGGGCCAGAGAGACCCAGTACTTC
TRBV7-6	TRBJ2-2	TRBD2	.	CASSLENPGTSGGTGELFF	TGTGCCAGCAGCTTAGAGAATCCAGGGACTAGCGGGGGCACCGGGGAGCTGTTTTTT
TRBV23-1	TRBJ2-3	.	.	CASNLSRGCTDTQYF	TGCGCCAGCAATCTCTCGAGGGGGTGCACAGATACGCAGTATTTT
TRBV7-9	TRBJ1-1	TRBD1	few	CASSFDRETEAFF	TGTGCCAGCAGCTTCGACAGGGAGACTGAAGCTTTCTTT
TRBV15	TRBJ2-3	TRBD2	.	CATSIAGTSMNTQYF	TGTGCCACCAGCATTGCCGGGACTAGCATGAATACGCAGTATTTT
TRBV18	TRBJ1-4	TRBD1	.	CASSPGQANEKLFF	TGTGCCAGCTCACCTGGACAGGCTAATGAAAAACTGTTTTTT
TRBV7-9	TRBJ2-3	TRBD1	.	CASSLTGGMDFGTDTQYF	TGTGCCAGCAGCCTTACAGGGGGCATGGATTTTGGCACAGATACGCAGTATTTT
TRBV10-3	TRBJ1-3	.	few	CAISNRGNTIYF	TGTGCCATCAGTAACAGAGGAAACACCATATATTTT
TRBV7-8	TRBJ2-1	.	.	CASSPARGWEQFF	TGTGCCAGCAGCCCCGCCCGGGGATGGGAGCAGTTCTTC
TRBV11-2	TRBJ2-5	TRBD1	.	CASSFGTVQETQYF	TGTGCCAGCAGCTTCGGGACAGTCCAAGAGACCCAGTACTTC
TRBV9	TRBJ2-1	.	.	CASSDQLRNEQFF	TGTGCCAGCAGCGACCAACTCCGCAATGAGCAGTTCTTC
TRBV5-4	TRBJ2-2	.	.	CASSSDAWGLGELFF	TGTGCCAGCAGCTCGGATGCGTGGGGTCTCGGGGAGCTGTTTTTT
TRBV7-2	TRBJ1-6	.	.	CASSLASSPLHF	TGTGCCAGCAGCTTGGCTAGTTCACCCCTCCACTTT
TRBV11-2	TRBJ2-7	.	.	CASSLRGRAYYEQYF	TGTGCCAGCAGCTTACGGGGCAGGGCTTATTACGAGCAGTACTTC
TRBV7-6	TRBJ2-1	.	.	CASSLEVQAFNEQFF	TGTGCCAGCAGCTTAGAGGTCCAGGCCTTCAATGAGCAGTTCTTC
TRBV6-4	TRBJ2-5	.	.	CASSGDEEETQYF	TGTGCCAGCAGTGGGGACGAAGAAGAGACCCAGTACTTC
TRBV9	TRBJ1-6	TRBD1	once	CASSVGTGWLNSPLHF	TGTGCCAGCAGCGTAGGGACAGGGTGGCTCAATTCACCCCTCCACTTT
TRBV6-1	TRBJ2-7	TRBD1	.	CASSEPHTGDEQYF	TGTGCCAGCAGTGAACCCCATACAGGGGACGAGCAGTACTTC
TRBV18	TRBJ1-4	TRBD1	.	CASSSLRDSNNEKLFF	TGTGCCAGCTCATCCCTCCGGGACAGCAATAATGAAAAACTGTTTTTT
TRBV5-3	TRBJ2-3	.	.	CARSLTLKGDTQYF	TGTGCCAGAAGCTTAACTTTGAAAGGGGATACGCAGTATTTT
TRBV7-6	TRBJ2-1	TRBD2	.	CASSLHSGSGNEQFF	TGTGCCAGCAGCTTACATAGCGGGAGCGGCAATGAGCAGTTCTTC
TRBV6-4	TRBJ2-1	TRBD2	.	CASSATSGGANEQFF	TGTGCCAGCAGTGCGACTAGCGGGGGGGCCAATGAGCAGTTCTTC
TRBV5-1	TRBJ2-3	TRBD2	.	CASSLAGVRTDTQYF	TGCGCCAGCAGCTTAGCGGGAGTCCGCACAGATACGCAGTATTTT
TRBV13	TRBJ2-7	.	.	CASSFPTLSYEQYF	TGTGCCAGCAGCTTCCCGACTCTCTCCTACGAGCAGTACTTC
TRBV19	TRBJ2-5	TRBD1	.	CASSVTGDWRETQYF	TGTGCCAGTAGTGTGACAGGGGATTGGAGGGAGACCCAGTACTTC
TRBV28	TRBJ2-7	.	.	CASSFAMGDEQYF	TGTGCCAGCAGTTTCGCGATGGGGGACGAGCAGTACTTC
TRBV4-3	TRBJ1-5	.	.	CASSQAGDPLQPQHF	TGCGCCAGCAGCCAAGCTGGAGACCCGCTCCAGCCCCAGCATTTT